The entry that follows covers one TCR beta chain sequence. There are 15 residues in the CDR3. V lost 0 bases and J 7 bases, leaving 13 bases between the germline ends. The germline V gene encodes CDR1 LGHDT and CDR2 YNNKEL (reference sequence). This sample is drawn from a study of T cell responses to AZD1222 COVID-19 vaccine. Only in-frame clones appear in the TCRdb table, and some are missing; sequencing was by immunoSEQ multiplex PCR. Found here are hundreds of thousands of clones, about 94% of them singletons; the top ten hold 0.55%. The sample in question was peripheral blood, obtained 28 days after the second AZD1222 dose. The chain couples TRBV3-1 (or the pseudogene TRBV3-2) to TRBJ1-5; D is perhaps TRBD1 (5 bases). The sequence was obtained from an adult who received the AZD1222 COVID-19 vaccine. DNA for the CDR3: TGTGCCAGCAGCCAAGATTCAGGGTCATGGCAGCCCCAGCATTTT. Encoded protein: CASSQDSGSWQPQHF.